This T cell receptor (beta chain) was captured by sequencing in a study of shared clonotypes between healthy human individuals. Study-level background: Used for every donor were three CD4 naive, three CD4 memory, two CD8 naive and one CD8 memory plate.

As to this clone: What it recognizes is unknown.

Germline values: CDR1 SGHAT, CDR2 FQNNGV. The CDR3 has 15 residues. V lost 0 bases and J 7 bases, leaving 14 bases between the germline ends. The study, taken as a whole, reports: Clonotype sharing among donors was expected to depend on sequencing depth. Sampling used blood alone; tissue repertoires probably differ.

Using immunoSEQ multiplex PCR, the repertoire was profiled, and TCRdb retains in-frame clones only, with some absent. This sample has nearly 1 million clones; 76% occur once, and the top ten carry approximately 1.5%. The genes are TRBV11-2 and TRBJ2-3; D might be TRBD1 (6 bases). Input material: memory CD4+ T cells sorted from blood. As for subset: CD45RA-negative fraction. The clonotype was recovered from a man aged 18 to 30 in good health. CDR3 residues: CASSLDIAGVNTQYF. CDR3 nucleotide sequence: TGTGCCAGCAGCTTAGATATAGCAGGGGTAAATACGCAGTATTTT.